The T cell receptor (beta chain) under discussion was sequenced for a study of beta chain features in type 1 diabetes. Study as a whole: There were 107,917,701 sorted cells examined across all samples.

V lost 6 bases and J 1 base, leaving 15 bases between the germline ends. Germline V lookup: CDR1 KGHSH, CDR2 LQKENI. The CDR3 consists of 15 residues. This clone was recorded a few times. cDNA synthesis used the whole RNA isolate, giving expressed TCRB sequences. The data were produced by immunoSEQ multiplex PCR, yet TCRdb's version contains in-frame clones alone and is incomplete. The repertoire holds under 400,000 clones, about 18% seen once, with 0.044% in the top ten. The clonotype was recovered from a woman younger than 35 in good health. The chain employs TRBV18 and TRBJ1-1, with D possibly TRBD1 on 6 matching bases. Sequencing was carried out using naive CD4+ T cells from blood. The CDR3: CASSLNTGRNTEAFF. CDR3 DNA: TGTGCCAGCTCCCTGAACACAGGGCGGAACACTGAAGCTTTCTTT.